Listed below are T cell receptor beta chains from one sample, sequenced in a study of cytomegalovirus exposure and HLA in healthy donors. Assay: immunoSEQ multiplex PCR; the TCRdb copy retains only in-frame clones and omits some. The table records more than 55,000 clones, roughly nine tenths of them present only once. Sequencing was done on a sample of PBMCs. The receptor set was obtained from a woman aged 18-30 years in good health and CMV-seronegative. Each CDR3 is given with its conserved first and last residue. A D gene is named only where the DNA matches it firmly. Where a row states a size, it is once, few, many or the class of an expanded clone; other rows omit it.

cdr3_aa: CASYRQNYGYTF
cdr3_nt: TGTGCCAGCTACCGACAGAACTATGGCTACACCTTC
v_call: TRBV19
clone_size: -
d_call: -
cdr3_length: 12
j_call: TRBJ1-2

cdr3_aa: CASSLLAGGLDEQFF
cdr3_nt: TGTGCCAGCAGCTTACTAGCGGGGGGGCTTGATGAGCAGTTCTTC
v_call: TRBV5-4
clone_size: -
d_call: TRBD2
cdr3_length: 15
j_call: TRBJ2-1

cdr3_aa: CASSQGEAGGGGETQYF
cdr3_nt: TGCGCCAGCAGTCAAGGGGAGGCGGGAGGGGGGGGAGAGACCCAGTACTTC
v_call: TRBV4-1
clone_size: -
d_call: TRBD2
cdr3_length: 17
j_call: TRBJ2-5

cdr3_aa: CASSEGAGAFETQYF
cdr3_nt: TGTGCCAGCAGTGAGGGAGCGGGGGCCTTCGAGACCCAGTACTTC
v_call: TRBV6-1
clone_size: -
d_call: TRBD2
cdr3_length: 15
j_call: TRBJ2-5

cdr3_aa: CASRQAQLAALTGELFF
cdr3_nt: TGCGCCAGCAGACAGGCCCAGCTAGCGGCCCTCACCGGGGAGCTGTTTTTT
v_call: TRBV10-1
clone_size: -
d_call: TRBD2
cdr3_length: 17
j_call: TRBJ2-2

cdr3_aa: CASSLGRVEQYF
cdr3_nt: TGTGCCAGCAGCTTAGGGAGGGTGGAGCAGTACTTC
v_call: TRBV11-2
clone_size: -
d_call: -
cdr3_length: 12
j_call: TRBJ2-7

cdr3_aa: CASSSGVMFF
cdr3_nt: TGTGCCAGTAGTAGCGGGGTGATGTTTTTT
v_call: TRBV19
clone_size: -
d_call: -
cdr3_length: 10
j_call: TRBJ1-4

cdr3_aa: CASSNIRQGHSNQPQHF
cdr3_nt: TGTGCCAGCAGCAATATTAGGCAGGGCCATAGCAATCAGCCCCAGCATTTT
v_call: TRBV21-1
clone_size: -
d_call: -
cdr3_length: 17
j_call: TRBJ1-5

cdr3_aa: CASSMGPSGGTTDTQYF
cdr3_nt: TGTGCCAGTAGCATGGGGCCTAGCGGGGGGACCACAGATACGCAGTATTTT
v_call: TRBV19
clone_size: once
d_call: TRBD2
cdr3_length: 17
j_call: TRBJ2-3

cdr3_aa: CASSLAGGGSSYNEQFF
cdr3_nt: TGCGCCAGCAGCTTGGCCGGGGGGGGTAGCTCCTACAATGAGCAGTTCTTC
v_call: TRBV5-1
clone_size: -
d_call: TRBD2
cdr3_length: 17
j_call: TRBJ2-1

cdr3_aa: CASSELQGTGNTIYF
cdr3_nt: TGTGCCAGCAGCGAACTACAGGGGACGGGAAACACCATATATTTT
v_call: TRBV5-6
clone_size: -
d_call: TRBD1
cdr3_length: 15
j_call: TRBJ1-3

cdr3_aa: CASSEPPDTQYF
cdr3_nt: TGTGCCAGCAGCGAGCCCCCAGATACGCAGTATTTT
v_call: TRBV7-9
clone_size: -
d_call: -
cdr3_length: 12
j_call: TRBJ2-3

cdr3_aa: CASSTRGYEQFF
cdr3_nt: TGTGCCAGCAGCACCCGAGGCTATGAGCAGTTCTTC
v_call: TRBV6-5
clone_size: once
d_call: -
cdr3_length: 12
j_call: TRBJ2-1

cdr3_aa: CASSLASGGQETQYF
cdr3_nt: TGTGCCAGCAGCTTGGCTAGCGGGGGACAAGAGACCCAGTACTTC
v_call: TRBV5-6
clone_size: -
d_call: TRBD2
cdr3_length: 15
j_call: TRBJ2-5

cdr3_aa: CASSIDSTKTQYF
cdr3_nt: TGTGCCAGTAGTATAGACTCTACCAAGACCCAGTACTTC
v_call: TRBV19
clone_size: -
d_call: -
cdr3_length: 13
j_call: TRBJ2-5

cdr3_aa: CASSPPFSHRGYSPLHF
cdr3_nt: TGTGCCAGCTCACCACCTTTCTCACATCGGGGGTATTCACCCCTCCACTTT
v_call: TRBV18
clone_size: -
d_call: -
cdr3_length: 17
j_call: TRBJ1-6

cdr3_aa: CARSLGLAGPSTDTQYF
cdr3_nt: TGTGCCAGAAGCTTGGGACTAGCGGGGCCTAGCACAGATACGCAGTATTTT
v_call: TRBV5-3
clone_size: -
d_call: TRBD2
cdr3_length: 17
j_call: TRBJ2-3